This T cell receptor (beta chain) is from a study of neurological immune-mediated disorders. This clonotype was observed at least ten times. Its cognate antigen is unknown. A 10-nucleotide random UMI tagged transcripts in template-switch 5'RACE cDNA synthesis. TCRdb independently ran MiXCR on the 5' RACE reads; one entry per CDR3 protein. The sample contains about 46,000 distinct CDR3 sequences, under 2% of which appear only once. PBMCs stored at -80 C, numbering 2 million, were the origin of the unsorted libraries. Study-wide results and caveats: None of the CDR3 amino acid sequences in expanded clones turned up in more than one subject, which points to private repertoires in all groups.

The sample was PBMCs. The receptor comes from a woman in her thirties or forties with multiple sclerosis.

The CDR3 DNA reads as TGTGCCAGCAGCTGGGCGGGGACGAACACTGAAGCTTTCTTT. Its translation is CASSWAGTNTEAFF. The chain employs TRBV5-5 and TRBJ1-1; tentatively, D is TRBD1 (5 bases). The CDR3 spans 14 residues. V was cut by 3 bases and J by 1 base, with 10 bases left in between. The germline V gene has CDR1 SGHKS and CDR2 YYEKEE (reference sequence).